This T cell receptor beta chain was identified during a study of shared clonotypes between healthy human individuals. From germline, CDR1 is MNHEY and CDR2 SMNVEV (reference sequence). The CDR3 is 11 residues long. Trimming shortened V by 3 bases and J by 3 bases, and 0 bases separated the two germline ends. Only a few counts were recorded for this clone. Profiled with immunoSEQ multiplex PCR; TCRdb holds only in-frame clones, not every one. This table has around 1.6 million clones, 95% to 99% appearing once. The sample comprised naive CD4+ T cells sorted from blood. Sample subset: CD45RA+ positively selected. The chain is built from TRBV27 and TRBJ2-1; no clear D gene. The receptor was isolated from a young man in good health. This CDR3 reads CASSFYNEQFF. The CDR3 nucleotides are TGTGCCAGCAGTTTCTACAATGAGCAGTTCTTC.